The 20 T cell receptor beta chains below were found in one sample sequenced in a study of shared T cell receptors in the human thymus. Profiling relied on immunoSEQ multiplex PCR, and the TCRdb table lists in-frame clones only, not all of them. The sample holds some 760,000 clones, around 85% seen once. These data were also filed under a second study, of human thymus T cells.

The sample consisted of thymocytes. Receptor source: a girl less than two years old with a congenital heart defect.

The chain carries TRBV18 and TRBJ2-7, with 8 bases aligning to TRBD1. This CDR3 spans 15 amino acids. In germline, CDR1 is KGHSH, CDR2 LQKENI. The V segment lost 2 bases and the J segment 1 base; nucleotides outside the gene matches: 4. The CDR3 region has the DNA TGTGCCAGCTCACCAATGGGACAGGTTTCCTACGAGCAGTACTTC. It codes for CASSPMGQVSYEQYF.

This sequence joins TRBV27 and TRBJ2-1; 9 nucleotides agree with TRBD1. V shed 1 base, J shed 5 bases, and the junction held 6 bases outside the gene matches. The CDR3 contains 16 residues. Germline CDR1 reads MNHEY; CDR2 reads SMNVEV (reference sequence). The CDR3 here is CASSLYGTGLDNEQFF. As DNA, the CDR3 is TGTGCCAGCAGTTTATATGGGACAGGGCTGGACAATGAGCAGTTCTTC.

This clone was found a few times. The chain couples TRBV5-6 to TRBJ1-1, with D maybe TRBD1 (6 bases). The V end was cut by 3 bases, the J end by 7 bases, with 19 bases between. Germline CDR1 SGHDT, CDR2 YYEEEE. The CDR3 is made up of 15 amino acids. The CDR3 region is CASSYLQGKWSEAFF. The CDR3 DNA reads TGTGCCAGCAGCTACCTACAGGGTAAGTGGAGTGAAGCTTTCTTT.

This clone was detected a few times. The V call is TRBV19, the J call TRBJ1-3; 7 bases match TRBD1. Germline assignment: CDR1 LNHDA and CDR2 SQIVND (reference sequence). V trimming: 3 bases; J trimming: 0 bases; junction bases outside the gene matches: 17. The CDR3 has 20 amino acids. The CDR3 DNA reads TGTGCCAGTAGTATTACCGGACAGGCCCGGGCCAAAAGCTCTGGAAACACCATATATTTT. As protein: CASSITGQARAKSSGNTIYF.

V gene TRBV7-9 combines with J gene TRBJ1-3; D perhaps matches TRBD1 (6 bases). CDR1 and CDR2 (germline): SEHNR, FQNEAQ (reference sequence). Trimming shortened V by 4 bases and J by 1 base, and 20 bases separated the two germline ends. The CDR3 consists of 18 residues. The CDR3 DNA reads TGTGCCAGCAGCTACAAGGAGGGGGGGATACCATCTGGAAACACCATATATTTT. This codes for CASSYKEGGIPSGNTIYF.

V usage is TRBV5-4 and J usage is TRBJ2-5; 14 positions agree with TRBD2. V was clipped by 4 bases and J by 4 bases; unmatched bases: 6. Germline CDR1 is SGHNT and CDR2 is YYREEE (reference sequence). CDR3 length: 16 residues. CDR3 loop: CASSPGLAGGVETQYF. CDR3 DNA sequence: TGTGCCAGCAGCCCTGGACTAGCGGGGGGCGTAGAGACCCAGTACTTC.

This chain connects TRBV4-1 to TRBJ1-1, with D possibly matching TRBD1 (5 bases). The CDR3 is 13 amino acids. The V and J ends lost 9 bases and 1 base respectively, with 12 bases between them. Germline V gives CDR1 MGHRA, CDR2 YSYEKL. This chain's CDR3 is CASRKDRNTEAFF. CDR3 nucleotides: TGCGCCAGTCGGAAAGACAGGAACACTGAAGCTTTCTTT.

The chain combines TRBV4-1 with TRBJ2-5; 8 bases match TRBD1. The CDR3 totals 15 residues. Per germline, CDR1 MGHRA and CDR2 YSYEKL. Trimming cost V 1 base and J 2 bases; bases outside gene matches: 3. CDR3 in DNA: TGCGCCAGCAGCCAAGCGGGACAGGTACAAGAGACCCAGTACTTC. Amino acids: CASSQAGQVQETQYF.

This chain joins TRBV6-5 and TRBJ1-5, with a tentative D call TRBD1 (6 bases). The CDR3 extends over 14 amino acids. Trimming took 8 bases from V and 1 from J, leaving 12 bases between them. CDR1 is MNHEY and CDR2 is SVGAGI in the germline V gene. The CDR3 region has the DNA TGTGCCAGCGGAAGGACAGCGAGCAATCAGCCCCAGCATTTT. Protein: CASGRTASNQPQHF.

V usage is TRBV11-2 and J usage is TRBJ1-4; D is possibly TRBD1 (6 bases). The CDR3 runs 15 residues. CDR1 and CDR2 (germline): SGHAT, FQNNGV. The V and J ends lost 4 bases and 7 bases respectively, with 16 bases between them. The chain's CDR3 is CASSSRGGQIEKLFF. In DNA form, the CDR3 reads TGTGCCAGCAGCTCCCGCGGGGGGCAGATTGAAAAACTGTTTTTT.

V and J are TRBV14 and TRBJ1-1; the D is unclear. Germline assignment: CDR1 SGHDN and CDR2 FVKESK. The ends were cut back, 0 bases at V and 5 bases at J, with 10 bases in the middle. This CDR3 is 14 amino acids long. In DNA form, the CDR3 reads TGTGCCAGCAGCCAAGACCCAGACACGACTGAAGCTTTCTTT. Translated, it gives CASSQDPDTTEAFF.

V usage is TRBV5-1 and J usage is TRBJ1-1, with D maybe TRBD1 (6 bases). The CDR3 is made up of 14 amino acids. The V end lost 5 bases, the J end lost 4 bases, and 15 bases lay between the germline ends. Per germline, CDR1 SGHRS and CDR2 YFSETQ. DNA of the CDR3: TGCGCCAGCAGGCAGGGGAGGGGAAGCACTGAAGCTTTCTTT. Translated, it gives CASRQGRGSTEAFF. The variable domain in full, completed from reference TRBV5-1 and TRBJ1-1, reads KAGVTQTPRYLIKTRGQQVTLSCSPISGHRSVSWYQQTPGQGLQFLFEYFSETQRNKGNFPGRFSGRQFSNSRSEMNVSTLELGDSALYLCASRQGRGSTEAFFGQGTRLTVV.

This clone has a single count. This chain joins TRBV18 and TRBJ1-4; TRBD1 aligns across 8 bases. The ends lost 1 base at V and 3 bases at J; junction bases unmatched: 4. Germline-derived CDR1 and CDR2 are KGHSH and LQKENI. The CDR3 runs to 16 residues. CDR3 protein: CASSPLRGQANEKLFF. CDR3 bases: TGTGCCAGCTCACCACTCAGGGGGCAAGCTAATGAAAAACTGTTTTTT.

The chain recombines TRBV7-9 with TRBJ2-5; 8 nucleotides line up with TRBD2. V shed 3 bases, J shed 5 bases, and the junction held 8 bases outside the gene matches. CDR1 is SEHNR, CDR2 FQNEAQ, per germline (reference sequence). The CDR3 is made up of 15 amino acids. The CDR3 DNA reads TGTGCCAGCAGCTTTGACGGGGGGGCCTTCGAGACCCAGTACTTC. As protein: CASSFDGGAFETQYF. The variable domain in full, completed from reference TRBV7-9 and TRBJ2-5, reads DTGVSQNPRHKITKRGQNVTFRCDPISEHNRLYWYRQTLGQGPEFLTYFQNEAQLEKSRLLSDRFSAERPKGSFSTLEIQRTEQGDSAMYLCASSFDGGAFETQYFGPGTRLLVL.

The rearrangement joins TRBV19 to TRBJ1-2, with unresolved D. The CDR3 is 15 amino acids. Per the germline V gene, CDR1 is LNHDA and CDR2 is SQIVND (reference sequence). V was trimmed by 5 bases and J by 0 bases, leaving 13 bases between them. CDR3 nucleotides: TGTGCCAGTAGTCATCCCCGGGAAACTAACTATGGCTACACCTTC. It codes for CASSHPRETNYGYTF.

The CDR3 here is CASSINQGADETQYF. For the CDR3, the DNA is TGTGCCAGTAGTATAAACCAGGGGGCCGATGAGACCCAGTACTTC. The chain uses TRBV19 and TRBJ2-5; 8 bases align to TRBD1. The CDR3 runs to 15 residues. Germline CDR1 LNHDA, CDR2 SQIVND (reference sequence). Trimming at V came to 2 bases and at J to 5 bases, leaving 7 bases not matched to a gene. Using reference TRBV19 and TRBJ2-5 for the parts outside the CDR3, the full variable domain is DGGITQSPKYLFRKEGQNVTLSCEQNLNHDAMYWYRQDPGQGLRLIYYSQIVNDFQKGDIAEGYSVSREKKESFPLTVTSAQKNPTAFYLCASSINQGADETQYFGPGTRLLVL.

The chain couples TRBV7-6 to TRBJ1-6, with D possibly TRBD1 on 5 matching bases. Per the germline V gene, CDR1 is SGHVS and CDR2 is FNYEAQ. V was pared by 0 bases and J by 6 bases, with 6 bases between. This CDR3 region has 14 residues. CDR3 protein: CASSLAGGNSPLHF. CDR3 in DNA: TGTGCCAGCAGCTTAGCGGGGGGTAATTCACCCCTCCACTTT.

The chain employs TRBV29-1 and TRBJ2-3; 8 bases agree with TRBD2. CDR3 length: 18 residues. V lost 1 base and J lost 3; bases outside the gene matches: 15. Germline CDR1 reads SQVTM; CDR2 reads ANQGSEA. The CDR3: CSVEAHNWGTSRTDTQYF. CDR3 nucleotides: TGCAGCGTTGAAGCGCATAATTGGGGGACTAGTAGGACAGATACGCAGTATTTT.

The J gene is TRBJ1-2, the V gene TRBV5-6, with 7 bases aligning to TRBD1. CDR1 is SGHDT, CDR2 YYEEEE, per germline. The V and J ends lost 2 bases and 1 base, in that order; junction bases with no gene match: 8. CDR3 length: 16 amino acids. CDR3 sequence: CASSFSPGQDNYGYTF. CDR3 bases: TGTGCCAGCAGCTTTAGCCCAGGACAGGATAACTATGGCTACACCTTC.

This clone was seen just once. This sequence joins TRBV28 and TRBJ1-1; a weak D match, TRBD1 (5 bases). This CDR3 has 15 amino acids. V dropped 7 bases and J dropped 6 bases, with 21 bases sitting between them. Germline-derived CDR1 and CDR2 are MDHEN and SYDVKM. CDR3 protein: CASTPPGGERAEAFF. The DNA of the CDR3 is TGTGCCAGCACCCCTCCCGGAGGGGAGCGCGCTGAAGCTTTCTTT.